Below, 2 T cell receptor beta chains from the same sample are listed, as sequenced in a study of shared clonotypes between healthy human individuals. Produced via immunoSEQ multiplex PCR; TCRdb's table is partial and in-frame only. The sample consists of about 680,000 clones, around 92% of them appearing once. The naive CD8 subset, CD45RO-negative cells positively selected for CCR7, excluded terminally differentiated effector memory CD45RA+ cells. Specimen: naive CD8+ T cells sorted from blood. These receptors originate from a man aged 30-40 years in good health.

The chain links TRBV7-8 to TRBJ2-7; the D gene is possibly TRBD1 (6 bases). Germline V gene data show CDR1 as SGHVS and CDR2 as FQNEAQ. V was shortened by 5 bases and J by 10 bases, with 12 bases between the two germline ends. This CDR3 has 11 residues. The CDR3 region has the DNA TGTGCCAGCAGCATCAGGGGCGACCAGTACTTC. It translates to CASSIRGDQYF.

This chain joins TRBV2 and TRBJ1-1; no reliable D call. V shed 4 bases and J shed 8 bases, with 11 bases lying between them. This CDR3 is built from 12 residues. CDR1 is SNHLY and CDR2 is FYNNEI in the germline V gene. The CDR3 protein is CASSGAYLEAFF. CDR3 nucleotides: TGTGCCAGCAGTGGTGCTTATCTGGAAGCTTTCTTT.